This is a list of T cell receptor beta chains from one sample in a study of PD-1 blockade in classical Hodgkin lymphoma. Repertoires were generated with immunoSEQ multiplex PCR, while TCRdb's copy carries only in-frame clones and drops some. The sample holds under 40,000 clones, about four fifths seen once. The input for sequencing was peripheral blood mononuclear cells (PBMCs), taken before the fourth cycle of nivolumab. The receptor source for this set is a human donor with classical Hodgkin lymphoma. The CDR3 runs from the conserved cysteine through the conserved F or W. The D gene is left open where the match is weak. Not every row has a clone size; where given, it reads once, few, many or a size class.

CDR3nt: TGTGCCAGCAGTCTGACAGGGAATCTGGAGGACACTGAAGCTTTCTTT
CDR3aa: CASSLTGNLEDTEAFF
len: 16
v_gene: TRBV28
d_gene: TRBD1
abundance: once
j_gene: TRBJ1-1

CDR3nt: TGTGCCAGCAGCTTATACGGACTAGCGGAACACCCTATTGATGAGCAGTTCTTC
CDR3aa: CASSLYGLAEHPIDEQFF
len: 18
v_gene: TRBV7-3
d_gene: TRBD2
abundance: NA
j_gene: TRBJ2-1

CDR3nt: TGTGCCAGCAGTCCAGGGGGGTTATACAATGAGCAGTTCTTC
CDR3aa: CASSPGGLYNEQFF
len: 14
v_gene: TRBV28
d_gene: NA
abundance: NA
j_gene: TRBJ2-1

CDR3nt: TGTGCCAGCAGGCGGGGCGGGAGGGGGGCCCAAGAGACCCAGTACTTC
CDR3aa: CASRRGGRGAQETQYF
len: 16
v_gene: TRBV7-6
d_gene: TRBD2
abundance: NA
j_gene: TRBJ2-5

CDR3nt: TGTGCCTGGAGTGCAAAGGGACACATAAATTCACCCCTCCACTTT
CDR3aa: CAWSAKGHINSPLHF
len: 15
v_gene: TRBV30
d_gene: NA
abundance: NA
j_gene: TRBJ1-6

CDR3nt: TGTGCCAGCAGGGAGCCTGGAGGGGGTCCCACTGAAGCTTTCTTT
CDR3aa: CASREPGGGPTEAFF
len: 15
v_gene: TRBV28
d_gene: NA
abundance: once
j_gene: TRBJ1-1

CDR3nt: TGTGCCAGCAGTGACTCGGCGGGGTTGGGGCGAAATGAGCAGTTCTTC
CDR3aa: CASSDSAGLGRNEQFF
len: 16
v_gene: TRBV6-4
d_gene: NA
abundance: NA
j_gene: TRBJ2-1

CDR3nt: TGCGCCAGCAATCTCGGGAGATCTTTCTTT
CDR3aa: CASNLGRSFF
len: 10
v_gene: TRBV10-2
d_gene: NA
abundance: NA
j_gene: TRBJ1-1

CDR3nt: TGTGCCAGCAGTAACAGGGGCGGCTCCTACGAGCAGTACTTC
CDR3aa: CASSNRGGSYEQYF
len: 14
v_gene: TRBV6-5
d_gene: TRBD1
abundance: NA
j_gene: TRBJ2-7

CDR3nt: TGTGCCAGTAGTATATCCCCGGCGGCCAGGGCCCAAGAGACCCAGTACTTC
CDR3aa: CASSISPAARAQETQYF
len: 17
v_gene: TRBV19
d_gene: NA
abundance: NA
j_gene: TRBJ2-5

CDR3nt: TGTGCCAGCTCACGAGACAGGGCTACAGATACGCAGTATTTT
CDR3aa: CASSRDRATDTQYF
len: 14
v_gene: TRBV18
d_gene: TRBD1
abundance: NA
j_gene: TRBJ2-3

CDR3nt: TGCAGCGTTGAAGATCGGGGGGACAGGTACCAAGAGACCCAGTACTTC
CDR3aa: CSVEDRGDRYQETQYF
len: 16
v_gene: TRBV29-1
d_gene: NA
abundance: NA
j_gene: TRBJ2-5

CDR3nt: TGTGCCAGCAGCTTAGAGGGCCTAACAGGGGTGATAACTGAAGCTTTCTTT
CDR3aa: CASSLEGLTGVITEAFF
len: 17
v_gene: TRBV7-9
d_gene: TRBD1
abundance: NA
j_gene: TRBJ1-1

CDR3nt: TGTGCCAGCAAAAACTCCGGGGGTAGGAACACTGAAGCTTTCTTT
CDR3aa: CASKNSGGRNTEAFF
len: 15
v_gene: TRBV2
d_gene: NA
abundance: NA
j_gene: TRBJ1-1

CDR3nt: TGCAGCGTTGAAAGAACCTACAATGAGCAGTTCTTC
CDR3aa: CSVERTYNEQFF
len: 12
v_gene: TRBV29-1
d_gene: NA
abundance: NA
j_gene: TRBJ2-1

CDR3nt: TGTGCCAGCAGTCCGGGACCGAACCCTCCCGGCTACACCTTC
CDR3aa: CASSPGPNPPGYTF
len: 14
v_gene: TRBV6-4
d_gene: NA
abundance: NA
j_gene: TRBJ1-2

CDR3nt: TGTGCCAGCAGCTTAACCAGGGAGAAAAACACTGAAGCTTTCTTT
CDR3aa: CASSLTREKNTEAFF
len: 15
v_gene: TRBV7-3
d_gene: NA
abundance: NA
j_gene: TRBJ1-1

CDR3nt: TGTGCCTGGACTGACAGGGGAAGTGGCAATCAGCCCCAGCATTTT
CDR3aa: CAWTDRGSGNQPQHF
len: 15
v_gene: TRBV30
d_gene: TRBD1
abundance: few
j_gene: TRBJ1-5

CDR3nt: TGTGCCTGGAGTGATCCGGGTAGGGGCACCTTC
CDR3aa: CAWSDPGRGTF
len: 11
v_gene: TRBV30
d_gene: NA
abundance: once
j_gene: TRBJ1-2

CDR3nt: TGTGCCAGCTCACCAAGTGGACAGTTGAACACTGAAGCTTTCTTT
CDR3aa: CASSPSGQLNTEAFF
len: 15
v_gene: TRBV18
d_gene: NA
abundance: NA
j_gene: TRBJ1-1

CDR3nt: TGTGCCATCAGTGATCTCGCAGATACCTATGGCTACACCTTC
CDR3aa: CAISDLADTYGYTF
len: 14
v_gene: TRBV10-3
d_gene: NA
abundance: NA
j_gene: TRBJ1-2

CDR3nt: TGTGCCATCAGTGACCCGGACCCGGCATTGGACACTGAAGCTTTCTTT
CDR3aa: CAISDPDPALDTEAFF
len: 16
v_gene: TRBV10-3
d_gene: NA
abundance: NA
j_gene: TRBJ1-1

CDR3nt: TGTGCCAGCTCTGTAGTGTCAGCGGTTTCCTACGAGCAGTACTTC
CDR3aa: CASSVVSAVSYEQYF
len: 15
v_gene: TRBV28
d_gene: NA
abundance: NA
j_gene: TRBJ2-7

CDR3nt: TGCGCCAGCAGCTTTGACGGGATTGGCTACACCTTC
CDR3aa: CASSFDGIGYTF
len: 12
v_gene: TRBV4-3
d_gene: NA
abundance: NA
j_gene: TRBJ1-2

CDR3nt: TGTGCCAGCAGCTTATTGGGTTACCGCACTGAAGCTTTCTTT
CDR3aa: CASSLLGYRTEAFF
len: 14
v_gene: TRBV11-3
d_gene: NA
abundance: NA
j_gene: TRBJ1-1

CDR3nt: TGTGCCAGCAGCTTGGCGGCGGGGGAGCTGTTTTTT
CDR3aa: CASSLAAGELFF
len: 12
v_gene: TRBV7-9
d_gene: NA
abundance: NA
j_gene: TRBJ2-2

CDR3nt: TGTGCCAGTGATGACAGGGGCAATTCACCCCTCCACTTT
CDR3aa: CASDDRGNSPLHF
len: 13
v_gene: TRBV19
d_gene: TRBD1
abundance: NA
j_gene: TRBJ1-6

CDR3nt: TGCAGCGTTGAAGCGGGAGGGGCAGCCTACGAGCAGTACTTC
CDR3aa: CSVEAGGAAYEQYF
len: 14
v_gene: TRBV29-1
d_gene: TRBD2
abundance: NA
j_gene: TRBJ2-7

CDR3nt: TGCGCCAGCAGCCAGCCCGGGACTAGCGGGGGATATGAGCAGTTCTTC
CDR3aa: CASSQPGTSGGYEQFF
len: 16
v_gene: TRBV4-1
d_gene: TRBD2
abundance: NA
j_gene: TRBJ2-1

CDR3nt: TGTGCCAGCAGCGGGAGAGGTGCAACTAATGAAAAACTGTTTTTT
CDR3aa: CASSGRGATNEKLFF
len: 15
v_gene: TRBV9
d_gene: NA
abundance: NA
j_gene: TRBJ1-4

CDR3nt: TGCGCCAGCAGCCCAGGGATAACTAATGAAAAACTGTTTTTT
CDR3aa: CASSPGITNEKLFF
len: 14
v_gene: TRBV5-1
d_gene: NA
abundance: NA
j_gene: TRBJ1-4

CDR3nt: TGCGCCAGCAGCCCCTCGACTAGCGGGGGGGCGTCTGGGGAGCTGTTTTTT
CDR3aa: CASSPSTSGGASGELFF
len: 17
v_gene: TRBV5-1
d_gene: TRBD2
abundance: NA
j_gene: TRBJ2-2

CDR3nt: TGTGCCAGCAGCGTAGGGGCCACAGATACGCAGTATTTT
CDR3aa: CASSVGATDTQYF
len: 13
v_gene: TRBV9
d_gene: NA
abundance: once
j_gene: TRBJ2-3

CDR3nt: TGTGCCAGCAGCCCAGGGGGCTCTGGAAACACCATATATTTT
CDR3aa: CASSPGGSGNTIYF
len: 14
v_gene: TRBV9
d_gene: TRBD1
abundance: NA
j_gene: TRBJ1-3

CDR3nt: TGTGCCAGCAGTTTATATATTAAGCTTGGAAACACCATATATTTT
CDR3aa: CASSLYIKLGNTIYF
len: 15
v_gene: TRBV28
d_gene: NA
abundance: NA
j_gene: TRBJ1-3

CDR3nt: TGTGCCAGCAGCCACCGTGGACTAGCGGGGGGGCGTAATGAGCAGTTCTTC
CDR3aa: CASSHRGLAGGRNEQFF
len: 17
v_gene: TRBV7-9
d_gene: TRBD2
abundance: medium-sized
j_gene: TRBJ2-1

CDR3nt: TGTGCCAGCAGTTTGCGGGAGATGGCCGGGGAGCTGTTTTTT
CDR3aa: CASSLREMAGELFF
len: 14
v_gene: TRBV6-6
d_gene: TRBD2
abundance: NA
j_gene: TRBJ2-2

CDR3nt: TGTGCCAGTAGGGAGACAGGGGCTCCGAGGTATGGCTACACCTTC
CDR3aa: CASRETGAPRYGYTF
len: 15
v_gene: TRBV19
d_gene: TRBD1
abundance: NA
j_gene: TRBJ1-2